These T cell receptor beta chains were read from a single sample in a study of shared clonotypes between healthy human individuals. Some clones are missing from TCRdb's copy, which holds only in-frame ones; the method was immunoSEQ multiplex PCR. Found here are 2 million to 2.5 million clones, roughly 95% of them singletons; the top ten hold roughly 0.13%. The sample comprised naive CD4+ T cells sorted from blood. The source of these receptors is a man younger than 35 in good health. CDR3s include the opening cysteine and the closing phenylalanine or tryptophan.

v_call	cdr3_aa
TRBV6-5	CASRTDRVGNQPQHF
TRBV4-1	CASRHGGNTGELFF
TRBV19	CASRWDGSSGNTIYF
TRBV15	CATSSQGDTDTQYF
TRBV7-7	CASSLEHRGTQYF
TRBV11-2	CASSLRASGQSWGANVLTF
TRBV18	CASSPPGLAGARTDTQYF
TRBV4-2	CASSQLDVTGELFF
TRBV7-2	CASSLGSSGYETQYF
TRBV7-3	CASSSGQSGANVLTF
TRBV11-2	CASSPIGADTQYF
TRBV9	CASSVGTPREEKLFF
TRBV5-1	CASSLAGVSNYGYTF
TRBV18	CASSPPRGNSPLHF
TRBV10-2	CASSGMRLGDNEQFF
TRBV15	CATSRAQGGSGYEQYF
TRBV10-3	CAIRLEGSNYGYTF
TRBV19	CASSISQGVNQPQHF
TRBV7-9	CANSGKVNTEAFF
TRBV11-2	CASSLNPAGSSYNSPLHF
TRBV6-1	CASSEQGTGANVLTF
TRBV30	CAWSVGGGWIYGYTF
TRBV2	CASSGGPQETQYF